A single sample gave rise to the 16 T cell receptor beta chains below, sequenced in a study of control samples from healthy donors and cancer patients. Produced via immunoSEQ multiplex PCR; TCRdb's table is partial and in-frame only. The sample includes tens of thousands of clones, 93% of them seen just once. Sequencing was carried out using PBMCs. The receptors stem from a woman aged 40 to 50 with lung cancer.

The rearrangement joins TRBV2 to TRBJ2-5, with 13 nucleotides matching TRBD2. The CDR3 contains 18 residues. Germline V gene sequence: CDR1 SNHLY, CDR2 FYNNEI. J gave up 0 bases and V 6 bases, and 10 bases lay outside the gene matches. CDR3 loop: CASSLVPGLAGYQETQYF. CDR3 bases: TGTGCCAGCAGCTTAGTCCCGGGACTAGCGGGGTACCAAGAGACCCAGTACTTC.

The rearrangement links TRBV24-1 to TRBJ2-3, with D unclear. There are 15 residues in the CDR3. Trimming pared 5 bases from V and 0 bases from J, leaving 11 bases between. Germline CDR1 and CDR2: KGHDR and SFDVKD. This CDR3 reads CATSGAVASTDTQYF. CDR3 coding DNA: TGTGCCACCAGTGGGGCAGTGGCTAGCACAGATACGCAGTATTTT.

The chain uses TRBV27 and TRBJ1-1, with 12 bases identical to TRBD1. V lost 5 bases, J lost 4 bases, and 11 bases stayed unmatched. CDR3 length: 17 amino acids. Germline V gene sequence: CDR1 MNHEY, CDR2 SMNVEV (reference sequence). This chain's CDR3 is CASSPTGGQGAVTEAFF. DNA for the CDR3: TGTGCCAGCAGTCCAACGGGGGGACAGGGGGCTGTCACTGAAGCTTTCTTT.

This chain links TRBV11-3 with TRBJ1-1; the D is unclear. The CDR3 covers 14 residues. The V gene's germline CDR1 is SGHNT and CDR2 YENEEA. Trimming stripped 5 bases from V and 1 base from J, with 11 bases between. CDR3 in amino acids: CASSPPVENTEAFF. CDR3 coding DNA: TGTGCCAGCAGCCCACCGGTTGAGAACACTGAAGCTTTCTTT.

The CDR3 loop reads CASTLLWDGAASYEQYF. CDR3 DNA: TGCGCCAGCACCTTACTCTGGGACGGCGCGGCCTCCTACGAGCAGTACTTC. This chain uses TRBV4-1 with TRBJ2-7; D assignment may be TRBD1 or TRBD2 (5 bases each). V lost 7 bases to trimming and J lost 0 bases, with 22 bases between them. This CDR3 comprises 17 residues. Germline CDR1 MGHRA, CDR2 YSYEKL.

The chain links TRBV5-4 to TRBJ1-1; no clear D gene. CDR1 and CDR2 from the germline V gene are SGHNT and YYREEE (reference sequence). The CDR3 is 15 residues long. V gave up 1 base and J gave up 6 bases, with 16 bases separating them. The CDR3 nucleotides are TGTGCCAGCAGCTTGCGTTGGGAAGACGACCCTGAAGCTTTCTTT. Protein product: CASSLRWEDDPEAFF.

The sample holds one count of this clone. The chain combines TRBV6-5 with TRBJ2-1; D may be TRBD2 (7 bases). CDR3 length: 15 residues. CDR1 MNHEY and CDR2 SVGAGI come from the germline V gene. V was shortened by 2 bases and J by 8 bases, with 16 bases between the two germline ends. CDR3 sequence: CASSYLTGGRDEQFF. DNA for the CDR3: TGTGCCAGCAGTTACCTGACCGGGGGGCGGGATGAGCAGTTCTTC.

This rearrangement joins TRBV12-3 or TRBV12-4 to TRBJ1-1; D perhaps matches TRBD1 (5 bases). The CDR3 consists of 12 residues. V shed 6 bases and J shed 4 bases, with 9 bases lying between them. Here the CDR3 DNA reads TGTGCCAGCAGGCAGGGAGGCACTGAAGCTTTCTTT. Amino acid sequence: CASRQGGTEAFF.

This chain connects TRBV6-5 to TRBJ1-1; TRBD1 matches at 8 bases. This CDR3 spans 15 amino acids. Looked up from germline, CDR1 is MNHEY and CDR2 is SVGAGI. V lost 2 bases to trimming and J lost 3 bases; unmatched junction nucleotides: 5. CDR3 sequence reads: CASSYRTGWDTEAFF. The CDR3 DNA follows: TGTGCCAGCAGTTACCGGACAGGGTGGGACACTGAAGCTTTCTTT.

This chain's CDR3 is CASSEWIDNEQFF. CDR3 DNA: TGTGCCAGCAGTGAATGGATAGACAATGAGCAGTTCTTC. The rearrangement links TRBV6-1 to TRBJ2-1; D gene ambiguous. Germline-derived CDR1 and CDR2 are MNHNS and SASEGT. This CDR3 region has 13 residues. V was pared by 2 bases and J by 5 bases, with 7 bases between.

The V gene is TRBV28, the J gene TRBJ2-5; unclear D gene. The CDR3 covers 16 residues. The V and J ends lost 3 bases and 4 bases respectively, with 18 bases between them. Germline V CDR1 and CDR2: MDHEN, SYDVKM. CDR3 sequence: CASSFRVSQTGETQYF. The CDR3 nucleotides read TGTGCCAGCAGTTTTAGGGTCAGCCAAACCGGAGAGACCCAGTACTTC.

This clone came up once. The chain links TRBV25-1 to TRBJ2-6; D is possibly TRBD2 (6 bases). Trimming pared 9 bases from V and 2 bases from J, leaving 8 bases between. Germline CDR1 MGHDK, CDR2 SYGVNS. This CDR3 contains 13 residues. In nucleotides, the CDR3 is TGTGCCAGTCGGGGGACTGGGGCCAACGTCCTGACTTTC. As protein: CASRGTGANVLTF.

This chain connects TRBV24-1 to TRBJ2-1, with a weak D call TRBD1 (6 bases). The CDR3 is made up of 19 amino acids. Germline CDR1 is KGHDR and CDR2 is SFDVKD. Trimming shortened V by 3 bases and J by 0 bases, and 20 bases separated the two germline ends. This CDR3 reads CATSDPLGRGLTSYNEQFF. CDR3 nucleotide sequence: TGTGCCACCAGTGATCCCCTCGGCAGGGGCCTTACCTCCTACAATGAGCAGTTCTTC.

V and J are TRBV29-1 and TRBJ2-7; 8 bases agree with TRBD2. This CDR3 spans 18 amino acids. Trimming at V came to 3 bases and at J to 0 bases, leaving 16 bases not matched to a gene. The V gene's germline CDR1 is SQVTM and CDR2 ANQGSEA. The CDR3 loop reads CSVEMSPRGGTNSYEQYF. The DNA of the CDR3 is TGCAGCGTTGAGATGAGCCCCCGGGGGGGTACAAACTCCTACGAGCAGTACTTC.

The rearrangement joins TRBV13 to TRBJ1-1, with 11 positions matching TRBD1. With 1 base clipped from V and 2 bases from J, the junction kept 6 bases outside the gene matches. CDR1 PRHDT and CDR2 FYEKMQ come from the germline V gene (reference sequence). This CDR3 spans 17 amino acids. CDR3 in DNA: TGTGCCAGCAGCTTAGCGGGACAGGGGGAAGTCAACACTGAAGCTTTCTTT. Translating gives CASSLAGQGEVNTEAFF.

This chain links TRBV3-1 (or the pseudogene TRBV3-2) with TRBJ1-4; D may be TRBD1 (5 bases). Trimming shortened V by 4 bases and J by 0 bases, and 15 bases separated the two germline ends. The CDR3 spans 17 residues. Germline loops: CDR1 LGHDT, CDR2 YNNKEL (reference sequence). The CDR3 spells CASSLQGTITTNEKLFF. The CDR3 nucleotides read TGTGCCAGCAGCCTCCAGGGTACAATAACAACTAATGAAAAACTGTTTTTT.